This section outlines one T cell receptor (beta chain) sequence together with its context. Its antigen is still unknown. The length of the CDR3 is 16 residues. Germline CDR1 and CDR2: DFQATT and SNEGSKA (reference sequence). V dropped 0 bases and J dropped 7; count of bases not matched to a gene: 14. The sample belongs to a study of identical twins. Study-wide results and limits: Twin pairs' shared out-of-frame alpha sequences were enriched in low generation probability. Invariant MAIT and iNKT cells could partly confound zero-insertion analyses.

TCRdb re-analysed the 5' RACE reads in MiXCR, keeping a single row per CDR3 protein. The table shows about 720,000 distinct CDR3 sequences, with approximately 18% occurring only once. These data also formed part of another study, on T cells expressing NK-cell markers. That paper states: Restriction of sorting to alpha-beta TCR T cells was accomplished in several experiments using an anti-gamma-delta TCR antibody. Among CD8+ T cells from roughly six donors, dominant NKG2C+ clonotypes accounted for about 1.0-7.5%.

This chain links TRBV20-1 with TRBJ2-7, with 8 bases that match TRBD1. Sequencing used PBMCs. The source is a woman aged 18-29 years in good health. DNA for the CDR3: TGCAGTGCTAGAGATCTGATGACAGGGGAATTAGGGGAGCAGTACTTC. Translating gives CSARDLMTGELGEQYF.